The rows below give T cell receptor beta chains drawn from one sample of a study of T cell responses to AZD1222 COVID-19 vaccine. TCRdb's table, derived via immunoSEQ multiplex PCR, lists solely in-frame clones and lacks some. The table includes 100,000 to 150,000 clones, about nine tenths detected once. The material was peripheral blood, obtained 28 days after the second AZD1222 dose. Receptor source: an adult who received the AZD1222 COVID-19 vaccine. Both conserved end residues are part of each CDR3. The D gene is left open where the match is weak. The size of a clone is reported for some rows only, either as once, few or many, or as a class for expanded clones.

TRBJ2-3 | TRBD2 | TRBV6-5 | NA | CASSYDSSGDPHTQYF | TGTGCCAGCAGTTACGATTCGAGCGGGGACCCTCATACGCAGTATTTT
TRBJ1-3 | NA | TRBV6-5 | few | CATDSTGNTIYF | TGTGCCACCGACAGTACCGGAAACACCATATATTTT
TRBJ1-6 | NA | TRBV3-1/TRBV3-2 | NA | CASSPPHNSPLHF | TGTGCCAGCAGCCCCCCCCATAATTCACCCCTCCACTTT
TRBJ1-2 | TRBD1 | TRBV4-1 | NA | CASSQDPPGGGGYYGYTF | TGCGCCAGCAGCCAAGACCCGCCGGGAGGGGGCGGTTACTATGGCTACACCTTC
TRBJ1-3 | NA | TRBV2 | NA | CASSRSGIPSGNTIYF | TGTGCCAGCAGCCGAAGCGGAATACCCTCTGGAAACACCATATATTTT
TRBJ1-1 | NA | TRBV11-2 | NA | CASSLARGYGTEAFF | TGTGCCAGCAGCTTAGCCCGAGGGTACGGCACTGAAGCTTTCTTT
TRBJ2-4 | TRBD2 | TRBV2 | NA | CASGGGAGGIQYF | TGTGCCAGCGGTGGGGGTGCGGGAGGGATTCAGTACTTC
TRBJ1-3 | NA | TRBV19 | NA | CARPRRYSGNTIYF | TGTGCCAGACCCAGGAGATACTCTGGAAACACCATATATTTT
TRBJ2-2 | TRBD2 | TRBV5-1 | NA | CASSLGLAGETGELFF | TGCGCCAGCAGCTTGGGACTAGCGGGAGAGACCGGGGAGCTGTTTTTT
TRBJ2-1 | TRBD2 | TRBV10-3 | few | CAIRDGLAGGLEQFF | TGTGCCATCAGAGACGGACTAGCGGGGGGTCTTGAGCAGTTCTTC
TRBJ1-1 | NA | TRBV19 | NA | CASRNTEAFF | TGTGCCAGTAGGAACACTGAAGCTTTCTTT
TRBJ1-2 | NA | TRBV2 | NA | CASSEARFANYGYTF | TGTGCCAGCAGTGAAGCGCGGTTCGCTAACTATGGCTACACCTTC
TRBJ2-1 | NA | TRBV23-1 | NA | CASSRGDRNNEQFF | TGCGCCAGCAGTCGGGGGGACCGGAACAATGAGCAGTTCTTC
TRBJ2-1 | NA | TRBV18 | NA | CASSPRDLDGEQFF | TGTGCCAGCTCACCACGGGACTTGGATGGGGAGCAGTTCTTC
TRBJ1-2 | NA | TRBV18 | NA | CASSPFREAGYTF | TGTGCCAGCTCACCATTCAGGGAGGCTGGCTACACCTTC
TRBJ2-5 | TRBD1 | TRBV9 | NA | CASSAGQQETQYF | TGTGCCAGCAGCGCGGGACAGCAAGAGACCCAGTACTTC
TRBJ1-5 | NA | TRBV9 | NA | CASSVGQGQISGNQPQHF | TGTGCCAGCAGCGTAGGGCAGGGTCAGATTTCAGGCAATCAGCCCCAGCATTTT
TRBJ2-3 | TRBD1 | TRBV20-1 | NA | CSASARDRGLTDTQYF | TGCAGTGCTAGTGCCCGGGACAGGGGGCTGACAGATACGCAGTATTTT
TRBJ1-1 | TRBD1 | TRBV9 | NA | CASSPQGQQRGDTEAFF | TGTGCCAGCAGCCCCCAGGGACAGCAAAGGGGGGACACTGAAGCTTTCTTT
TRBJ1-1 | NA | TRBV7-9 | many | CASKNQGTLEQAFF | TGTGCCAGTAAAAATCAGGGGACCCTAGAGCAAGCTTTCTTT
TRBJ1-2 | TRBD1 | TRBV13 | NA | CASSRLQGADGYTF | TGTGCCAGCAGCCGTCTCCAGGGGGCTGATGGCTACACCTTC
TRBJ1-3 | NA | TRBV9 | NA | CASSNGQIVSGNTIYF | TGTGCCAGCAGCAACGGACAGATCGTCTCTGGAAACACCATATATTTT
TRBJ2-1 | TRBD1 | TRBV10-3 | NA | CAISRSGGYNEQFF | TGTGCCATCAGTAGGTCAGGGGGATACAATGAGCAGTTCTTC
TRBJ1-1 | NA | TRBV6-5 | few | CASSNQGTEAFF | TGTGCCAGCAGCAACCAGGGCACTGAAGCTTTCTTT
TRBJ1-2 | TRBD1 | TRBV7-8 | NA | CASSLLQGDYGYTF | TGTGCCAGCAGCTTATTACAGGGGGACTATGGCTACACCTTC
TRBJ1-6 | NA | TRBV11-2 | NA | CASSFRDTSYNSPLHF | TGTGCCAGCAGCTTTCGGGACACCAGCTATAATTCACCCCTCCACTTT
TRBJ2-3 | NA | TRBV19 | NA | CASSIVLGGWGTDTQYF | TGTGCCAGTAGTATAGTCTTAGGGGGATGGGGCACAGATACGCAGTATTTT
TRBJ2-6 | TRBD1 | TRBV9 | NA | CASSVAKTGNTGANVLTF | TGTGCCAGCAGCGTAGCCAAGACAGGGAACACTGGGGCCAACGTCCTGACTTTC
TRBJ1-3 | NA | TRBV4-1 | NA | CASSQQGNSGNTIYF | TGCGCCAGCAGCCAACAGGGGAACTCTGGAAACACCATATATTTT
TRBJ1-1 | NA | TRBV20-1 | NA | CSASPDAGSTEAFF | TGCAGTGCTAGTCCCGATGCAGGGAGCACTGAAGCTTTCTTT
TRBJ2-3 | NA | TRBV11-2 | NA | CASSSGPRSSLWDTQYF | TGTGCCAGCAGCTCGGGACCCAGGTCGAGCCTATGGGATACGCAGTATTTT
TRBJ1-4 | TRBD1 | TRBV5-1 | NA | CASSFQGANEKLFF | TGCGCCAGCAGCTTCCAGGGGGCTAATGAAAAACTGTTTTTT
TRBJ2-2 | TRBD1 | TRBV9 | NA | CASNIRGTGELFF | TGTGCCAGCAACATCAGGGGGACCGGGGAGCTGTTTTTT
TRBJ2-3 | NA | TRBV29-1 | NA | CSVEVRTDTQYF | TGCAGCGTTGAAGTCCGGACAGATACGCAGTATTTT
TRBJ1-1 | TRBD1 | TRBV6-2/TRBV6-3 | NA | CASSSVAGGITEAFF | TGTGCCAGCAGTTCTGTTGCAGGGGGGATCACTGAAGCTTTCTTT
TRBJ1-1 | NA | TRBV11-2 | NA | CASTAQMTPEAFF | TGTGCCAGCACCGCACAGATGACCCCTGAAGCTTTCTTT
TRBJ2-1 | NA | TRBV19 | NA | CASSSSGPEQFF | TGTGCCAGTAGTTCCTCGGGGCCTGAGCAGTTCTTC
TRBJ1-2 | NA | TRBV28 | NA | CASSFHRYGYTF | TGTGCCAGCAGTTTCCACCGCTATGGCTACACCTTC
TRBJ1-5 | TRBD1 | TRBV7-9 | NA | CASSRGQGSNQPQHF | TGTGCCAGCAGCCGGGGACAGGGTAGCAATCAGCCCCAGCATTTT
TRBJ2-3 | NA | TRBV11-3 | NA | CASSPGLTSTDTQYF | TGTGCCAGCAGCCCGGGGCTTACTAGCACAGATACGCAGTATTTT
TRBJ2-5 | TRBD1 | TRBV5-4 | NA | CASSNTGAQETQYF | TGTGCCAGCAGCAATACAGGGGCCCAAGAGACCCAGTACTTC
TRBJ2-2 | NA | TRBV7-3 | NA | CASSYDSNTGELFF | TGTGCCAGCAGCTACGACAGTAACACCGGGGAGCTGTTTTTT
TRBJ1-2 | NA | TRBV2 | NA | CASRVGQAYDGYTF | TGTGCCAGCCGAGTGGGGCAGGCCTATGATGGCTACACCTTC
TRBJ1-5 | NA | TRBV6-5 | NA | CASSSGQMGNQPQHF | TGTGCCAGCAGTTCCGGACAGATGGGGAATCAGCCCCAGCATTTT
TRBJ1-5 | NA | TRBV18 | NA | CASSPSGGSNQPQHF | TGTGCCAGCTCACCTTCAGGAGGTAGCAATCAGCCCCAGCATTTT
TRBJ1-6 | NA | TRBV6-5 | NA | CASREGLNSPLHF | TGTGCCAGCAGAGAGGGTCTTAATTCACCCCTCCACTTT
TRBJ2-1 | NA | TRBV5-1 | NA | CASSLSPAGSYNEQFF | TGCGCCAGCAGCCTGTCACCAGCGGGCTCCTACAATGAGCAGTTCTTC
TRBJ1-5 | TRBD1 | TRBV12-3/TRBV12-4 | once | CASSWTGDQPQHF | TGTGCCAGCAGTTGGACAGGGGATCAGCCCCAGCATTTT
TRBJ1-2 | NA | TRBV2 | once | CASSEFRMQGGYTF | TGTGCCAGCAGTGAATTTAGGATGCAGGGAGGCTACACCTTC
TRBJ1-2 | NA | TRBV5-1 | NA | CASSLVPSSDFYGYTF | TGCGCCAGCAGCTTGGTCCCCTCTTCCGATTTCTATGGCTACACCTTC
TRBJ1-6 | NA | TRBV2 | NA | CASSEWGAVHF | TGTGCCAGCAGTGAATGGGGGGCAGTCCACTTT
TRBJ1-2 | TRBD1 | TRBV5-1 | NA | CASSFGGQGAHGYTF | TGCGCCAGCAGCTTCGGGGGACAGGGGGCTCATGGCTACACCTTC
TRBJ1-2 | NA | TRBV29-1 | once | CSVGVQGNYGYTF | TGCAGCGTTGGGGTACAGGGCAACTATGGCTACACCTTC
TRBJ2-1 | TRBD2 | TRBV13 | NA | CASSLVAGGYIGEQFF | TGTGCCAGCAGCTTAGTAGCGGGAGGCTATATTGGTGAGCAGTTCTTC
TRBJ1-5 | NA | TRBV27 | NA | CASSLAGDNQPQHF | TGTGCCAGCAGTTTGGCAGGAGACAATCAGCCCCAGCATTTT
TRBJ2-3 | TRBD2 | TRBV5-1 | NA | CASSWLGGGAQDTQYF | TGCGCCAGCAGCTGGCTCGGCGGGGGGGCCCAGGATACGCAGTATTTT
TRBJ2-1 | TRBD2 | TRBV7-8 | NA | CASSSTGGPYNEQFF | TGTGCCAGCAGCTCGACGGGAGGGCCGTACAATGAGCAGTTCTTC